This TCR beta chain was sequenced during a study of blood T cell repertoires in COVID-19. Study-wide context: From the United States, Italy and Spain came samples of acute and convalescent COVID-19. Sources were T cells, B-cell-depleted T cells, or PBMCs; the material itself was cDNA or gDNA.

Those enrolled in Seattle joined during active infection and were followed longitudinally afterward. The CDR3 runs 14 residues. Germline-derived CDR1 and CDR2 are SGHNT and YYREEE (reference sequence). With 2 bases removed from V and 5 bases from J, the gap between germline ends came to 11 bases. Study processing details: Estimation of nucleated cell counts relied on the amplification of reference gene primers. Sequencing used immunoSEQ multiplex PCR; TCRdb keeps in-frame clones, though not all of them. Clone size and V and J calls were adopted from that table, with D and trimming inferred from the DNA. The data hold 450,000 or so clones, with about 90% observed a single time.

The clonotype was recovered from a young man with COVID-19, enrolled during active disease. The V and J genes are TRBV5-4 and TRBJ2-1, with D perhaps matching TRBD2 (5 bases). Sequences were obtained from peripheral blood. The CDR3 reads CASSLVMRDNEQFF. The CDR3 DNA reads TGTGCCAGCAGCTTAGTAATGCGGGACAATGAGCAGTTCTTC.